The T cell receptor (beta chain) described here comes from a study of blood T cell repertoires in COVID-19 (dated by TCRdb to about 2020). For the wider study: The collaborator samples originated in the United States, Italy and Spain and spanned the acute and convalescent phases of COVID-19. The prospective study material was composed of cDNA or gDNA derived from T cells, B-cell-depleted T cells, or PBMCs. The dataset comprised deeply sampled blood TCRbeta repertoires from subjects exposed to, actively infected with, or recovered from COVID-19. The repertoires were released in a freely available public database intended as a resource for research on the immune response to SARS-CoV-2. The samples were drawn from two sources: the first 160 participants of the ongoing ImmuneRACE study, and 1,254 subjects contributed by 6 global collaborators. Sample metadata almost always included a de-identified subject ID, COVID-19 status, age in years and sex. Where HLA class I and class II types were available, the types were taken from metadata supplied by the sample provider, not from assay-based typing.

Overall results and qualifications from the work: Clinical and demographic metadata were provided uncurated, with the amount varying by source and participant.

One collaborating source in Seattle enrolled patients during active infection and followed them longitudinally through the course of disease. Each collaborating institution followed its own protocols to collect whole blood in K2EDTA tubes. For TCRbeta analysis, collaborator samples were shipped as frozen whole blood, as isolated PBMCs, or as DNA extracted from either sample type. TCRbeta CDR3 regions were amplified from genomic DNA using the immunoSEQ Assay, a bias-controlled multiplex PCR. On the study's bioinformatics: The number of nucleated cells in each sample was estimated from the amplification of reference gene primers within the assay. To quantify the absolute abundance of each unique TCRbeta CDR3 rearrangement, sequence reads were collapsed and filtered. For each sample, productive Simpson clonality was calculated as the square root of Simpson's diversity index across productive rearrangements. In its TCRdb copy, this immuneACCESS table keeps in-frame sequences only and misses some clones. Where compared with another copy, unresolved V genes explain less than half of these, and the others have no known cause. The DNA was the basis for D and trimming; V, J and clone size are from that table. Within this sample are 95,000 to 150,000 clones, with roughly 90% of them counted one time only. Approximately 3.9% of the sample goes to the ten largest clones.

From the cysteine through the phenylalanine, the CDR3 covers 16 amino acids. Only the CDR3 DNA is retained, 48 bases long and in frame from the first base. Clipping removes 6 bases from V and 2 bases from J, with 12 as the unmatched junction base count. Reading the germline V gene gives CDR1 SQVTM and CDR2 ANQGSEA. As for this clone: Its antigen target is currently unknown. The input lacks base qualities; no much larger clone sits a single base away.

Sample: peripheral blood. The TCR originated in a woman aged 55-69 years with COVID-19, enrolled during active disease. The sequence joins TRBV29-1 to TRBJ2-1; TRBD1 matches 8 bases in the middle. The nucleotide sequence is TGCAGCGTCCACCCGGGGAAACAGGGGGCCTACAATGAGCAGTTCTTC. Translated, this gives CSVHPGKQGAYNEQFF.